This TCR beta chain came from a study of blood T cell repertoires in COVID-19 (dated by TCRdb to between 2020 and 2021). Background on the whole study: Samples covering the acute and convalescent phases of COVID-19 were provided by collaborators in the United States, Italy and Spain. A freely available public database, intended as a resource for researchers studying the immune response to SARS-CoV-2, is where the repertoires were released. Samples were obtained from the ongoing ImmuneRACE study (first 160 participants) and from over 1,000 subjects provided by 6 global collaborators. A de-identified subject ID, COVID-19 status, age in years and sex were almost always included in the sample metadata. Where HLA class I and class II types were available, the types were taken from metadata supplied by the sample provider, not from assay-based typing. The prospective study material was composed of cDNA or gDNA derived from T cells, B-cell-depleted T cells, or PBMCs. Subjects who had been exposed to COVID-19, were actively infected with it, or had recovered from it provided the deeply sampled blood TCRbeta repertoires that made up the dataset. The study at large found these results: The amount of clinical and demographic metadata varied by source and participant and was provided uncurated.

TCRbeta CDR3 regions were amplified from genomic DNA by means of the immunoSEQ Assay, a bias-controlled multiplex PCR. The authors' analysis ran thus. The number of nucleated cells in each sample was estimated from the amplification of reference gene primers within the assay. To quantify the absolute abundance of each unique TCRbeta CDR3 rearrangement, sequence reads were collapsed and filtered. Productive Simpson clonality was computed per sample as the square root of Simpson's diversity index over productive rearrangements. The source is immuneACCESS, and TCRdb retained only in-frame sequences with V and J called. Part of the clones is not carried over; for the studies checked, unresolved V genes explain less than half of this, and the remainder is unexplained. That table furnishes V, J and clone size, whereas the DNA furnished D and trimming. This sample lists approximately 180,000 clones; 80% to 90% were detected once. The ten largest clones represent about 3.3% of the sample.

As concerns this clone: What antigen it recognizes has not been identified. Base-call qualities are not available, and no considerably larger clone is one nucleotide away.

The CDR3 starts with the cysteine, ends with the phenylalanine, and has 14 residues. Only the CDR3 part of the read is kept: 42 bases, read in frame from the first base. Trimming removed 10 bases from V and 7 bases from J; the gene matches leave 6 bases unexplained. CDR1 ENHRY and CDR2 SYGVKD are derived from the germline V gene. Collaborating institutions collected whole blood in K2EDTA tubes following their own protocols. For TCRbeta analysis, collaborators shipped samples in one of three forms: frozen whole blood, isolated PBMCs, or DNA extracted from either of those sample types. This receptor was obtained from a man aged 60 to 69 with acute or convalescent COVID-19. The chain links TRBV10-3 with TRBJ2-2; 13 nucleotides in the junction match TRBD2. The sequenced sample was peripheral blood. Here is the DNA: TGTGCCACTCGGACTAGCGGGAGAAGCGGGGAGCTGTTTTTT. Its translation reads: CATRTSGRSGELFF.